This is a list of T cell receptor beta chains from one sample in a study of cytomegalovirus exposure and HLA in healthy donors. Sequencing used immunoSEQ multiplex PCR; TCRdb keeps in-frame clones, though not all of them. The data show 150,000 to 200,000 clones, approximately 86% seen once. Sequencing used PBMCs. The receptors were gathered from a man aged 25 to 40 in good health and CMV-seropositive. CDR3s include the opening cysteine and the closing phenylalanine or tryptophan. D genes are given only for firm matches. Rows give clone size only sometimes, using once, few, many, or a class for an expanded clone.

.	TRBV7-2	TRBD1	TRBJ2-7	TGTGCCAGCAGCTCCCGACAGGGGGCGGTCGAGCAGTACTTC	CASSSRQGAVEQYF
.	TRBV7-9	TRBD1	TRBJ2-7	TGTGCCAGCAGCCCCGGGACAGGACTTACCTACGAGCAGTACTTC	CASSPGTGLTYEQYF
.	TRBV2	TRBD1	TRBJ2-7	TGTGCCAGCAGCCGCACGGACAGGGCCCACGAGCAGTACTTC	CASSRTDRAHEQYF
.	TRBV11-1	.	TRBJ2-1	TGTGCCAGCAGCTTAGGTCCCTATGAGCAGTTCTTC	CASSLGPYEQFF
.	TRBV20-1	.	TRBJ2-7	TGCAGTGCTAGAGTTGGTAGCGAGCAGTACTTC	CSARVGSEQYF
.	TRBV29-1	TRBD1	TRBJ1-1	TGCAGCGTTGAGGGGGGACAGGGCGGTCTTACTGAAGCTTTCTTT	CSVEGGQGGLTEAFF
.	TRBV15	TRBD2	TRBJ2-3	TGTGCCACCAGCAGGGGGCGACTAGCGGGGGGGCCAGCAGATACGCAGTATTTT	CATSRGRLAGGPADTQYF
.	TRBV10-2	.	TRBJ2-7	TGCGCCAGCATTCGGGACTCTTTACAAAGCGAGCAGTACTTC	CASIRDSLQSEQYF
.	TRBV7-9	.	TRBJ2-1	TGTGCCAGCAGCCCCAACAGAGGGTATTTAGGCTACAATGAGCAGTTCTTC	CASSPNRGYLGYNEQFF
.	TRBV18	TRBD2	TRBJ2-7	TGTGCCAGCTCACCATCGGGGGGGAATGCCTACGAGCAGTACTTC	CASSPSGGNAYEQYF
.	TRBV6-5	TRBD1	TRBJ2-1	TGTGCCAGCAGTTTAATGACAGGGGGCGCCTACAATGAGCAGTTCTTC	CASSLMTGGAYNEQFF
.	TRBV4-3	TRBD2	TRBJ2-2	TGCGCCAGCAGCCCGGGACTAGCGGACGCCCCCGGGGAGCTGTTTTTT	CASSPGLADAPGELFF
.	TRBV5-1	.	TRBJ2-5	TGCGCCAGCAGCTTGGTATCAGAAGAGACCCAGTACTTC	CASSLVSEETQYF
.	TRBV5-4	TRBD1	TRBJ1-2	TGTGCCAGCAGCCTCAGGGGGACCGCATATGGCTACACCTTC	CASSLRGTAYGYTF
.	TRBV5-1	TRBD1	TRBJ1-4	TGCGCCAGCAGCTTGCTGACAGGGGGTGAGGAAAAACTGTTTTTT	CASSLLTGGEEKLFF
.	TRBV15	.	TRBJ2-5	TGTGCCACCAGCAGGCCCGTCGCGACTACCGTCCAAGAGACCCAGTACTTC	CATSRPVATTVQETQYF
.	TRBV2	TRBD1	TRBJ1-6	TGTGCCAGCAGGGGACAGGGTGAATCACCCCTCCACTTT	CASRGQGESPLHF
.	TRBV30	.	TRBJ1-2	TGTGCCTGGCGATGGGGGGGGCTTAAGGGCTACACCTTC	CAWRWGGLKGYTF
.	TRBV7-6	.	TRBJ1-3	TGTGCCAGCAGCCCCTGGGGCGGGGGTTCTGGAAACACCATATATTTT	CASSPWGGGSGNTIYF
.	TRBV6-5	.	TRBJ2-3	TGTGCCAGCAGTTACTCGGGGCTAGGACACACAGATACGCAGTATTTT	CASSYSGLGHTDTQYF
once	TRBV27	TRBD1	TRBJ2-2	TGTGCCAGCAGTCTCTCCCCGGGACAGGGGAACACCGGGGAGCTGTTTTTT	CASSLSPGQGNTGELFF
.	TRBV4-2	TRBD1	TRBJ1-3	TGTGCCAGCAGCCAAGATAGGACAGGGGGCTCGAACACCATATATTTT	CASSQDRTGGSNTIYF
.	TRBV4-1	.	TRBJ2-1	TGCGCCAGCAGCCCGACGGCAACAGGTCGGCGGTTCAATGAGCAGTTCTTC	CASSPTATGRRFNEQFF
.	TRBV6-5	.	TRBJ1-3	TGTGCCAGCAGCCCTGACAGGTCTGGAAACACCATATATTTT	CASSPDRSGNTIYF
.	TRBV7-2	TRBD1	TRBJ1-5	TGTGCCAGCAGCTTAGCGCTTTCAGGGGGTGGGAATCAGCCCCAGCATTTT	CASSLALSGGGNQPQHF
few	TRBV9	TRBD2	TRBJ2-3	TGTGCCAGCAGCGTAGGGTCTAGCGGCTACACAGATACGCAGTATTTT	CASSVGSSGYTDTQYF
few	TRBV7-3	TRBD2	TRBJ2-1	TGTGCCAGCAGCTCTCGGGGGGGTGAGCAGTTCTTC	CASSSRGGEQFF
.	TRBV10-3	.	TRBJ1-3	TGTGCCATCAACGGGCGGGACTCTGGAAACACCATATATTTT	CAINGRDSGNTIYF
.	TRBV7-2	TRBD1	TRBJ1-1	TGTGCCAGCAGGACAGGGGGGGCAATGAACACTGAAGCTTTCTTT	CASRTGGAMNTEAFF
.	TRBV18	.	TRBJ1-1	TGTGCCAGCTCACCACCGTACATCAGGGAAGCTTTCTTT	CASSPPYIREAFF
.	TRBV6-5	.	TRBJ1-1	TGTGCCAGCAAATTATACGGGGTGGGATCTGAAGCTTTCTTT	CASKLYGVGSEAFF
.	TRBV19	TRBD1	TRBJ1-5	TGTGCCAGTAGTTCAAGGACAGGGGGGAACGATGGCACTCAGCCCCAGCATTTT	CASSSRTGGNDGTQPQHF